The T cell receptor (beta chain) under discussion was sequenced for a study of T cell responses to AZD1222 COVID-19 vaccine (dated by TCRdb to the early 2020s). For the wider study: A total of just over 230 trial participants underwent TCR sequencing, of whom 200 to 220 received two doses of AZD1222 and around 25 received two doses of the MenACWY control vaccine. Trial participants were enrolled by age into 18-55, 56-69 and 70-plus year subgroups, with approximately 150, 30 and 60 TCR-sequenced participants respectively. What the work shows at the level of the full study, not this receptor alone: Conclusions about previously exposed vaccinees are limited, since just 6 or 7 AZD1222 recipients were seropositive for SARS-CoV-2 at baseline. Because no day 14 peak-response samples were available, repertoires were characterized only after the peak T cell response. After two AZD1222 doses, both the breadth and the depth of spike-specific TCRs were significantly higher than at day 0 and than in MenACWY recipients. In the small 56-69-year group, the increase in depth fell short of significance, most likely because of low power. Vaccine-associated CD4 TCRs spanned the whole spike protein, with dominant responses in regions 160-218 and 743-854. Most participants were white British and females outnumbered males, and the authors suggested that clonal diversity may have been underestimated. Reportedly, almost half of the unique spike-specific TCRs recognized epitopes lying outside the regions that are mutated in the B.1.351 and B.1.1.7 variants.

The label giving this sample's time point can be read as: about 28 days (+/-7) after the second vaccine dose. AZD1222 recipients whose second dose came at about 4 weeks and those whose second dose came at about 12 weeks were combined into one group, since spike-specific TCR depth and breadth did not differ between the two schedules. Samples from vaccinated people were obtained from the UK trials COV001 and COV002, which included a single-blind randomized controlled phase 2/3 trial of AZD1222 (ChAdOx1 nCoV-19) in healthy adults. For TCRbeta chain sequencing, PBMC samples were collected from trial participants at day 0 and at day 28 after the second dose. The CDR3 regions of human TCRbeta chains were analyzed by immunosequencing. The paper's data handling went like this. Repertoire TCRs were matched against a reference library of SARS-CoV-2-specific TCRs generated with the MIRA antigen-specificity platform. Breadth was defined as the fraction of unique TCRs that were SARS-CoV-2-associated. Depth was defined as the fraction of total T cells that were SARS-CoV-2-associated. Each spike-specific TCR was assigned to its reactive spike region and to a CD4 or CD8 class using the MIRA data. Log10-transformed breadth and depth values were compared by one-way ANOVA with Sidak's multiple comparisons tests. TCRdb carries this immuneACCESS record with in-frame sequences only. Its versions omit some clonotypes, under half of them owing to an unresolved V gene in the studies checked, with the rest unexplained. The V and J calls and clone size are taken from that table; D and trimming were inferred from the DNA. Here the sample has 110,000 or so clones; about 87% occur a single time. Roughly 4.4% of the sample belongs to the ten largest clones.

About this clone itself: Its antigen target is currently unknown. The input lacks base qualities; no much larger clone sits a single base away.

According to the germline V gene, CDR1 reads MNHEY and CDR2 reads SVGAGI. Compared with germline, V lacks 6 bases and J lacks 4 bases; bases without a gene match: 7. From its cysteine to its phenylalanine, the CDR3 spans 14 amino acids. Only the CDR3 DNA stays, 42 bases, in frame from base 1. The starting material was peripheral blood, obtained 28 days after the second AZD1222 dose. The receptor was derived from an adult who received the AZD1222 COVID-19 vaccine. This chain joins TRBV6-5 to TRBJ2-3, with TRBD2 identical over 7 junction bases. The nucleotide sequence is given as TGTGCCAGCAGGAGTGGGGGGGTTGCAGATACGCAGTATTTT. Its translation reads: CASRSGGVADTQYF.